The 4 T cell receptor beta chains given below trace back to one sample, sequenced in a study of blood T cell repertoires in COVID-19. TCRdb's table, derived via immunoSEQ multiplex PCR, lists solely in-frame clones and lacks some. The table records 100,000 to 150,000 clones, roughly four fifths of them present only once. Sequenced sample: peripheral blood. These receptors were collected from a man aged 35 to 55 with active or convalescent COVID-19.

The chain joins TRBV4-1 to TRBJ1-6; D unresolved. The germline CDR1 and CDR2 sequences are MGHRA and YSYEKL. The V and J ends lost 1 base and 8 bases respectively, with 12 bases between them. The CDR3 has 15 residues. The CDR3 coding sequence is TGCGCCAGCAGCCAAGTCGAGACACTCGATTCACCCCTCCACTTT. Its translation: CASSQVETLDSPLHF.

This chain joins TRBV11-2 and TRBJ2-7, with TRBD2 identical over 10 bases. Germline V gene data show CDR1 as SGHAT and CDR2 as FQNNGV. The V and J ends lost 3 bases and 1 base, in that order; junction bases with no gene match: 3. The CDR3 has 15 amino acids. CDR3 sequence reads: CASSFPSGGSYEQYF. Here the CDR3 DNA reads TGTGCCAGCAGCTTCCCTAGCGGGGGATCCTACGAGCAGTACTTC.

The gene calls are TRBV7-3 and TRBJ2-1; D possibly corresponds to TRBD2 (5 bases). The CDR3 totals 13 residues. CDR1 is SGHTA and CDR2 is FQGTGA in the germline V gene. The germline V and J ends were trimmed by 4 bases and 6 bases, with 10 bases remaining between them. The CDR3 DNA reads as TGTGCCAGCAGCTCCACCCGGGGCAATGAGCAGTTCTTC. Its translation: CASSSTRGNEQFF.

V and J are TRBV6-4 and TRBJ2-1; D call uncertain. From germline, CDR1 is MRHNA and CDR2 SNTAGT. This CDR3 is 15 amino acids long. V was pared by 6 bases and J by 0 bases, with 12 bases between. CDR3 sequence: CASRDTVSSYNEQFF. CDR3 in DNA: TGTGCCAGCAGGGATACAGTGAGCTCCTACAATGAGCAGTTCTTC.